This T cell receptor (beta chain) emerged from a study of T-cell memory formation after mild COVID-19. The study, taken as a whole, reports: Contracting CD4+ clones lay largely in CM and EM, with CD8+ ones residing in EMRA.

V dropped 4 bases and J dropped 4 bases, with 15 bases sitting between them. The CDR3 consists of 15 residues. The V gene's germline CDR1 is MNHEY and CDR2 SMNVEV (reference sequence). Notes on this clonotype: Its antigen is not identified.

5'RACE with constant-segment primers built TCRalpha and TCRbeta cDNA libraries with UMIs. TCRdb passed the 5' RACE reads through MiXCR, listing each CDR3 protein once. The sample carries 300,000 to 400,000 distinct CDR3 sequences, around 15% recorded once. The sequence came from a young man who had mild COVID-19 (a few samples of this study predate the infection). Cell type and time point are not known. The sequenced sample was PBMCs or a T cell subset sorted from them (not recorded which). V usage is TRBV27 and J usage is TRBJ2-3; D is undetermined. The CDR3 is CASSWGRVFPDTQYF. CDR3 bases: TGTGCCAGCAGTTGGGGAAGGGTTTTCCCAGATACGCAGTATTTT.